This T cell receptor (beta chain) originates from a study of T cells in Graves' hyperthyroidism and ophthalmopathy (dated by TCRdb to about 2019). About the investigation overall: Peripheral blood was sampled at the time of initial diagnosis, prior to any treatment. To identify distinguishing TCR V-J signatures, a discovery cohort of around 100 patients was used, comprising 43 with Graves' ophthalmopathy and some 60 with stable Graves' hyperthyroidism. Prospective prediction of ophthalmopathy was tested in an independent validation cohort consisting of about 20 hyperthyroidism patients and 17 patients who later progressed to ophthalmopathy. For training and testing, the 80 to 100 patients in the discovery cohort were randomly divided in a 7:3 ratio. In about 6 Graves' hyperthyroidism patients, the study also compared T-cell repertoires from thyroid tissue with T-cell repertoires from blood. Following sampling, methimazole starting at 30 mg daily was given to hyperthyroidism patients, and high-dose intravenous methylprednisolone was given to ophthalmopathy patients. The paper describes TCR Vbeta CDR3 sequencing of around 130 peripheral blood samples, made up of 43 ophthalmopathy patients, roughly 75 hyperthyroidism patients and 17 progressor patients.

Moderately to severely active disease, a Clinical Activity Score of at least 3, a NOSPECS grade of at least 4, and a duration under 3 months were present in ophthalmopathy patients. The study excluded patients with uncontrolled infections, other autoimmune diseases, pregnancy or lactation. Clinical symptoms, serum thyroxine and TRAb, thyroid ultrasound, and orbital computed tomography formed the basis for the diagnoses. Ficoll-Paque density gradient centrifugation was used to isolate PBMCs from about 9 ml of fresh peripheral blood. Total RNA was extracted with Trizol reagent, and quality was checked on an Agilent 2100 Bioanalyzer. This clonotype was seen repeatedly, ten times or more. Its antigen remains undetermined. No clone much larger than this one lies a single base away; base qualities are absent. The TCR beta CDR3 regions were amplified from RNA transcripts. For the first round of RT-PCR on the TCR CDR3, the HTBI primer set was used together with the Qiagen OneStep RT-PCR kit. Libraries were constructed in a second round of multiplex PCR, after which size selection and purification were carried out. The libraries were sequenced on an Illumina HiSeq2000 using paired-end 100 bp reads. The paper's processing steps were these. Raw data were processed with SOAPnuke, discarding reads with adapters, uncalled bases, mean Phred below 15, or no exact constant-primer or identifier match. COPE v1.2.5 was used to merge high-quality paired reads, and clonotypes were defined as unique nucleotide sequences. Clonotypes were aligned to IMGT TRBV, TRBD and TRBJ reference segments using MiTCR v1.1. Only V-J combinations with frequency above 0.0001, covering roughly 99% of repertoires, were analysed. The TCS score was defined as the ratio of F50 (clonal expansion) to E x V (chaos), calculated using BLOSUM62-based TCRdist between CDR3 peptides within each V-J. Welch's t-statistics and random forest reduced 514 V-J features to under 15, which were used in a naive Bayes classifier (R e1071). TCRdb trimmed public reads at Q25 via fastp, called clones via MiXCR and kept in-frame beta chains. Rows matching on CDR3 protein sequence are summarized as one entry with the most common DNA and genes. TCRdb's processing, not the study's, gives the V and J calls here. This sample gives fewer than 450,000 distinct CDR3 sequences in total; over 12% of them show up just once. The ten largest clones add up to under 25% of the sample.

Beyond this particular receptor, the publication reports: Ophthalmopathy was separated from stable hyperthyroidism by a 13 V-J signature model, with approximately 85% sensitivity and approximately 81% specificity obtained in cross-validation and 80%/75% obtained in testing. Most expanded thyroid clonotypes (frequency above 0.001) were also found in blood, which suggests that blood repertoires may mirror thyroid immune responses. In validation, the model predicted progression to ophthalmopathy with approximately 69% sensitivity and 72% to 75% specificity, a median of about 6.7 months before onset. No statistical method was used to set the sample size in advance, and investigators knew the group allocation.

V is trimmed back by 7 bases and J by 0 bases, and the junction contains 6 bases that no gene match accounts for. The germline V gene yields MDHEN for CDR1 and SYDVKM for CDR2. The CDR3 holds 15 amino acids from the cysteine to the phenylalanine. The only DNA kept is the CDR3, 45 bases in frame from the first base. The sequence links TRBV28 to TRBJ2-7; 10 of the junction bases match TRBD1. Sequencing was carried out using blood. The source is a woman aged 55-70 years with Graves' ophthalmopathy. DNA sequence: TGTGCCAGCATAGGGGGGGACAGGGGCTCCTACGAGCAGTACTTC. Translated, this gives CASIGGDRGSYEQYF.